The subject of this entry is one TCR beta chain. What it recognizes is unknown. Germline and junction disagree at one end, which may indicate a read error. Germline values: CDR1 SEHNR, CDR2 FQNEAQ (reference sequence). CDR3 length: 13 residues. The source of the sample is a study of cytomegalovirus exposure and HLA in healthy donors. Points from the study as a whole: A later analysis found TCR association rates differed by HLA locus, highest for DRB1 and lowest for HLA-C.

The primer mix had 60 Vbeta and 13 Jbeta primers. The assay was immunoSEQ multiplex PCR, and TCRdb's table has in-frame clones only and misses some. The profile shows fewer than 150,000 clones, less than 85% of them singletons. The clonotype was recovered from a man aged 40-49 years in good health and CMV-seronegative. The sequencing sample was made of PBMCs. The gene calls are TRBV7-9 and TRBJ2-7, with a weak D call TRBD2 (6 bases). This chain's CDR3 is CSSSLGGVNEQYF. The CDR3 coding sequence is TGTTCCAGCAGCTTAGGCGGGGTCAACGAGCAGTACTTC.